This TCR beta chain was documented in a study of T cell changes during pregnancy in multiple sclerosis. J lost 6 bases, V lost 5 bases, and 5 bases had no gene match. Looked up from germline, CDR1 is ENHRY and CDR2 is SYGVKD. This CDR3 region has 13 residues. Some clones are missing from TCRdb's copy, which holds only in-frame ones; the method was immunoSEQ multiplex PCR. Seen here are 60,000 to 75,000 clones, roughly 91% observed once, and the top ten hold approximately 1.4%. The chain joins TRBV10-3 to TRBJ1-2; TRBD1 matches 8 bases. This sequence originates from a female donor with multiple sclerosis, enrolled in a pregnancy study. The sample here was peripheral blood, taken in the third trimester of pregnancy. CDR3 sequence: CAISRGQDDGYTF. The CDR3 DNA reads TGTGCCATCAGTAGGGGACAGGACGATGGCTACACCTTC.